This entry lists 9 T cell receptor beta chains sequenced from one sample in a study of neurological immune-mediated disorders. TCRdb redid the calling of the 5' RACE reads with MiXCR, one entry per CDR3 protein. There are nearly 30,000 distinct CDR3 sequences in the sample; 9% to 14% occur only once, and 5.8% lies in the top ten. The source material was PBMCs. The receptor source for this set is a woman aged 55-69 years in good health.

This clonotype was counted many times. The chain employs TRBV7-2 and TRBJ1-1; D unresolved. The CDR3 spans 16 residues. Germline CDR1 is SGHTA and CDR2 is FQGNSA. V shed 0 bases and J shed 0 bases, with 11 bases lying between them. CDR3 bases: TGTGCCAGCAGCTTAGCAGCCGGGCCCATGAACACTGAAGCTTTCTTT. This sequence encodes CASSLAAGPMNTEAFF.

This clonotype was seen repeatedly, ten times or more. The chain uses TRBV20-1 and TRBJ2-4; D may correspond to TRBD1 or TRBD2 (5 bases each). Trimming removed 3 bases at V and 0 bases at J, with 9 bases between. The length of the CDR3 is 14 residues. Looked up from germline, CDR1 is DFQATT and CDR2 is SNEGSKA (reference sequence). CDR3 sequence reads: CSASHGTAKNIQYF. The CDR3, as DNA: TGCAGTGCTAGTCACGGGACAGCCAAAAACATTCAGTACTTC.

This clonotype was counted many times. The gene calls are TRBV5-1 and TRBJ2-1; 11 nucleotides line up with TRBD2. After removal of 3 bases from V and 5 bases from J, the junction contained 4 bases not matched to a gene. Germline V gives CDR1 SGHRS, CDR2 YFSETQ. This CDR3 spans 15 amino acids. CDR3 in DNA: TGCGCCAGCAGCTCGCCGGGACTAGCGGACAATGAGCAGTTCTTC. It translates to CASSSPGLADNEQFF.

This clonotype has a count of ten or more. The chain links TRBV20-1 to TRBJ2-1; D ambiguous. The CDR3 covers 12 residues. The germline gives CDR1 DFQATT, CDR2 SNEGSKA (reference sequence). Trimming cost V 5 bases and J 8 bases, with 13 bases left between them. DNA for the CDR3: TGCAGTGCTGCCCCACCCTGGGATGAGCAGTTCTTC. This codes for CSAAPPWDEQFF.

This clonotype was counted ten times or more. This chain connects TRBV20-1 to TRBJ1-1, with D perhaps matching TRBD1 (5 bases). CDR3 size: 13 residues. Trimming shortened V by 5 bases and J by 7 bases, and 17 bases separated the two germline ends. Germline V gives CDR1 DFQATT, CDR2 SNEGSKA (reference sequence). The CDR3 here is CSARDRLVDEAFF. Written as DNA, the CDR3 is TGCAGTGCTCGGGACCGATTAGTAGATGAAGCTTTCTTT.

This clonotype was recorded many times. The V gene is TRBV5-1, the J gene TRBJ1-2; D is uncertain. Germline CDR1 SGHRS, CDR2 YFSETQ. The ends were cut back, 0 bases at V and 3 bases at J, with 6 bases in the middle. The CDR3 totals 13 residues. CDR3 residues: CASSLALDYGYTF. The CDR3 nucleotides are TGCGCCAGCAGCTTGGCCCTCGACTATGGCTACACCTTC. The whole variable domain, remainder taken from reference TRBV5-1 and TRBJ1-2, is KAGVTQTPRYLIKTRGQQVTLSCSPISGHRSVSWYQQTPGQGLQFLFEYFSETQRNKGNFPGRFSGRQFSNSRSEMNVSTLELGDSALYLCASSLALDYGYTFGSGTRLTVV.

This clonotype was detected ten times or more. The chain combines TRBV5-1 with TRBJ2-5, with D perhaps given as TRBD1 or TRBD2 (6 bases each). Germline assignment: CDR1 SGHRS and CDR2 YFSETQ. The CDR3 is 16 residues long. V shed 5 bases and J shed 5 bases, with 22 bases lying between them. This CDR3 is CASRLSRGGPWETQYF. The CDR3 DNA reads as TGCGCCAGCAGACTATCCAGAGGGGGGCCATGGGAGACCCAGTACTTC.

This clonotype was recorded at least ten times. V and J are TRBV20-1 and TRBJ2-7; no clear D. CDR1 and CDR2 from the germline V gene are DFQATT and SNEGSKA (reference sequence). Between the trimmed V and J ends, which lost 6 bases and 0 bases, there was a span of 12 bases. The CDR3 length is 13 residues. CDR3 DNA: TGCAGTGCGGAGACCCCGGTCTCCTACGAGCAGTACTTC. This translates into CSAETPVSYEQYF.

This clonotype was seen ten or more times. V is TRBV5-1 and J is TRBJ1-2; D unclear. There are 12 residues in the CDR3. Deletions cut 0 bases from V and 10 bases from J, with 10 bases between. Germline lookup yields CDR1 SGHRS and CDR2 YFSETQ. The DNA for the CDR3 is TGCGCCAGCAGCTTGGGCATGTTCGACTACACCTTC. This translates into CASSLGMFDYTF. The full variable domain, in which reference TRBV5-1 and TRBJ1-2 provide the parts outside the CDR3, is KAGVTQTPRYLIKTRGQQVTLSCSPISGHRSVSWYQQTPGQGLQFLFEYFSETQRNKGNFPGRFSGRQFSNSRSEMNVSTLELGDSALYLCASSLGMFDYTFGSGTRLTVV.